The present T cell receptor beta chain was sequenced within a study of response to subunit inactivated influenza vaccine. Study results and limitations: The authors proposed limited new T cell recruitment per seasonal influenza vaccination.

TCRdb analysed the RT-PCR reads with MiXCR anew, one entry per CDR3 protein. The sample comprises 650,000 to 800,000 distinct CDR3 sequences, about 18% of which are singletons, and approximately 11% rests with the top ten. In regard to this clonotype: The antigen is unknown.

Trimming stripped 5 bases from V and 10 bases from J, with 15 bases between. Germline lookup yields CDR1 SEHNR and CDR2 FQNEAQ (reference sequence). This CDR3 spans 14 amino acids. The rearrangement uses TRBV7-9 and TRBJ1-6; D might be TRBD1 (5 bases). Sequences were derived from PBMCs from blood, sampled around 5 days after vaccination. The TCR originated in a man aged 50-59 years who received an inactivated influenza vaccine. DNA of the CDR3: TGTGCCAGCAGCCGAACAGGATCCGGATCACCCCTCCACTTT. Protein product: CASSRTGSGSPLHF.